The 28 T cell receptor beta chains below all came from one sample that was sequenced in a study of shared clonotypes between healthy human individuals. Repertoires were generated with immunoSEQ multiplex PCR, while TCRdb's copy carries only in-frame clones and drops some. The sample includes over a million clones, about 98.5% of them seen just once. Specimen: naive CD4+ T cells sorted from blood. Regarding subset: CD45RA+ positively selected. All receptors come from a man aged 25 to 45 in good health.

As for this clone: Other DNA sequences in this specimen translate into the identical CDR3. J is TRBJ1-2 and V is TRBV18; maybe TRBD1 (6 bases). With 3 bases removed from V and 2 bases from J, the gap between germline ends came to 7 bases. The CDR3 totals 13 residues. Germline CDR1 KGHSH, CDR2 LQKENI. CDR3 sequence reads: CASSPGTNYGYTF. The CDR3 DNA follows: TGTGCCAGCTCACCGGGGACAAACTATGGCTACACCTTC.

V and J are TRBV10-2 and TRBJ2-7; TRBD1 agrees at 7 bases. V shed 8 bases, J shed 1 base, and the junction held 5 bases outside the gene matches. The CDR3 has 13 residues. Germline V gene lookup returns CDR1 WSHSY and CDR2 SAAADI. CDR3 in amino acids: CASRQGVSYEQYF. Written as DNA, the CDR3 is TGCGCCAGCCGACAGGGAGTATCCTACGAGCAGTACTTC.

The CDR3 nucleotides are TGTGCCAGCAGTGGGAAAGAGACCCAGTACTTC. The encoded protein is CASSGKETQYF. V and J are TRBV6-1 and TRBJ2-5; D is unclear. The CDR3 contains 11 residues. V was shortened by 4 bases and J by 3 bases, with 3 bases between the two germline ends. Germline V gene data show CDR1 as MNHNS and CDR2 as SASEGT.

This chain uses TRBV7-8 with TRBJ2-7, with 11 bases aligning to TRBD2. J lost 1 base, V lost 5 bases, and 4 bases had no gene match. The CDR3 is made up of 15 amino acids. Germline CDR1 reads SGHVS; CDR2 reads FQNEAQ. The CDR3 is CASSLTSGRSYEQYF. CDR3 DNA sequence: TGTGCCAGCAGCCTCACTAGCGGGAGATCCTACGAGCAGTACTTC.

This sequence joins TRBV19 and TRBJ2-7; D call uncertain. Trimming removed 4 bases at V and 3 bases at J, with 10 bases between. The germline V gene has CDR1 LNHDA and CDR2 SQIVND (reference sequence). The CDR3 runs 13 residues. CDR3 in amino acids: CASSTRLYYEQYF. The CDR3 bases are TGTGCCAGTAGTACTCGTCTCTACTACGAGCAGTACTTC.

The chain uses TRBV21-1 and TRBJ1-2; the table's D call, TRBD1, has no DNA check behind it. TRBV21-1 constitutes a pseudogene. This CDR3 is 17 amino acids long. The CDR3 DNA follows: TGTGCCAGCAGCAAAGCGCTTTGTACAGGCCTTCCATATGGCTACACCTTC. Protein: CASSKALCTGLPYGYTF.

The chain is built from TRBV7-6 and TRBJ1-1; D might be TRBD1 (5 bases). The V gene's germline CDR1 is SGHVS and CDR2 FNYEAQ. The CDR3 length is 14 residues. Trimming left V 6 bases short and J 4 bases short, with 15 bases between. The CDR3 loop reads CASRPDRGGTEAFF. CDR3 DNA: TGTGCCAGCAGACCGGACCGCGGGGGCACTGAAGCTTTCTTT.

The chain joins TRBV6-1 to TRBJ1-5, with TRBD1 identical over 7 bases. The CDR3 has 12 amino acids. Looked up from germline, CDR1 is MNHNS and CDR2 is SASEGT. Losses at the gene ends were 11 bases for V and 7 bases for J; bases not matched to a gene: 8. DNA for the CDR3: TGTGCCGGCCGACAGGGATCCCAGCCCCAGCATTTT. This gives the protein CAGRQGSQPQHF.

This chain uses TRBV6-5 with TRBJ2-3; TRBD1 matches 11 bases. Trimming cost V 6 bases and J 8 bases; bases outside gene matches: 7. This CDR3 is built from 14 residues. Germline V lookup: CDR1 MNHEY, CDR2 SVGAGI. Written as DNA, the CDR3 is TGTGCCAGCAGCTCTGTGGACAGGGGGCGTACGCAGTATTTT. Its translation: CASSSVDRGRTQYF.

CDR3 residues: CASSYNLGYEQYF. As DNA, the CDR3 is TGTGCCAGCAGCTACAATTTGGGATACGAGCAGTACTTC. The V and J genes are TRBV7-3 and TRBJ2-7; D is unresolved. Germline lookup yields CDR1 SGHTA and CDR2 FQGTGA. Trimming took 4 bases from V and 4 from J, leaving 11 bases between them. The CDR3 consists of 13 residues. The whole variable domain, remainder taken from reference TRBV7-3 and TRBJ2-7, is GAGVSQTPSNKVTEKGKYVELRCDPISGHTALYWYRQSLGQGPEFLIYFQGTGAADDSGLPNDRFFAVRPEGSVSTLKIQRTERGDSAVYLCASSYNLGYEQYFGPGTRLTVT.

J is TRBJ2-3 and V is TRBV5-5; 11 nucleotides align to TRBD1. CDR1 SGHKS and CDR2 YYEKEE come from the germline V gene (reference sequence). The ends lost 1 base at V and 3 bases at J; junction bases unmatched: 4. The CDR3 contains 16 residues. The CDR3 region is CASSLLGTGGTDTQYF. CDR3 nucleotide sequence: TGTGCCAGCAGCTTGTTAGGGACAGGGGGTACAGATACGCAGTATTTT.

CDR3 nucleotides: TGTGCCAGCAGCGAGGACGGGACAGGGATCGAAGCTTTCTTT. Amino acids: CASSEDGTGIEAFF. The genes are TRBV9 and TRBJ1-1, with 9 bases lining up with TRBD1. The CDR3 is 14 residues long. The germline gives CDR1 SGDLS, CDR2 YYNGEE. Losses at the gene ends were 3 bases for V and 8 bases for J; bases not matched to a gene: 8. Supplemented by reference TRBV9 and TRBJ1-1, the full variable domain reads DSGVTQTPKHLITATGQRVTLRCSPRSGDLSVYWYQQSLDQGLQFLIQYYNGEERAKGNILERFSAQQFPDLHSELNLSSLELGDSALYFCASSEDGTGIEAFFGQGTRLTVV.

The rearrangement uses TRBV7-9 and TRBJ1-2, with D possibly being TRBD1 (6 bases). V lost 1 base and J lost 6, with 12 bases in between. CDR3 size: 14 residues. Germline CDR1 is SEHNR and CDR2 is FQNEAQ (reference sequence). CDR3 residues: CASSLVRGADGYTF. CDR3 sequence (DNA): TGTGCCAGCAGCTTAGTTCGGGGGGCAGATGGCTACACCTTC.

This sequence joins TRBV28 and TRBJ2-7; 8 nucleotides agree with TRBD1. J lost 5 bases, V lost 5 bases, and 14 bases had no gene match. This CDR3 comprises 16 residues. Germline V lookup: CDR1 MDHEN, CDR2 SYDVKM. CDR3 in amino acids: CASSPTGQGSLDEQYF. Written as DNA, the CDR3 is TGTGCCAGCAGTCCAACCGGACAGGGATCCCTCGACGAGCAGTACTTC.

The V gene is TRBV27, the J gene TRBJ1-2, with 7 bases matching TRBD1. The CDR3 contains 13 residues. J was trimmed by 2 bases and V by 5 bases; bases with no gene match: 2. Per germline, CDR1 MNHEY and CDR2 SMNVEV (reference sequence). The CDR3 is CASSLQGNYGYTF. The CDR3 coding sequence is TGTGCCAGCAGTCTACAGGGGAACTATGGCTACACCTTC.

The rearrangement joins TRBV11-2 to TRBJ2-7, with TRBD2 matching 9 bases. J gave up 3 bases and V 5 bases, and 11 bases lay outside the gene matches. Per germline, CDR1 SGHAT and CDR2 FQNNGV. CDR3 size: 16 residues. In nucleotides, the CDR3 is TGTGCCAGCAGCCGGAAGGCGGGAGGGCCTGGCTACGAGCAGTACTTC. It is translated as CASSRKAGGPGYEQYF. Full variable domain (rest looked up from reference TRBV11-2 and TRBJ2-7): EAGVAQSPRYKIIEKRQSVAFWCNPISGHATLYWYQQILGQGPKLLIQFQNNGVVDDSQLPKDRFSAERLKGVDSTLKIQPAKLEDSAVYLCASSRKAGGPGYEQYFGPGTRLTVT.

The V and J genes are TRBV7-8 and TRBJ1-1; D uncertain. V lost 2 bases to trimming and J lost 0 bases, with 4 bases between them. This CDR3 comprises 13 residues. CDR1 SGHVS and CDR2 FQNEAQ come from the germline V gene. CDR3 coding DNA: TGTGCCAGCAGCTTAACCCTGAACACTGAAGCTTTCTTT. Translation gives CASSLTLNTEAFF.

With regard to this clone: This CDR3 is also generated by other DNA sequences in the sample. The genes are TRBV5-1 and TRBJ2-5; perhaps TRBD1 as D (6 bases). Trimming left V 4 bases short and J 2 bases short, with 15 bases between. The CDR3 runs to 15 residues. Germline values: CDR1 SGHRS, CDR2 YFSETQ. The CDR3 nucleotides are TGCGCCAGCAGCCTCGTCCCGGGACAACAAGAGACCCAGTACTTC. Translating it yields CASSLVPGQQETQYF. Full variable domain (remainder filled in from reference TRBV5-1 and TRBJ2-5): KAGVTQTPRYLIKTRGQQVTLSCSPISGHRSVSWYQQTPGQGLQFLFEYFSETQRNKGNFPGRFSGRQFSNSRSEMNVSTLELGDSALYLCASSLVPGQQETQYFGPGTRLLVL.

This clone showed up just once. The chain joins TRBV5-6 to TRBJ2-7; 12 nucleotides agree with TRBD1. This CDR3 has 14 amino acids. Trimming took 4 bases from V and 7 from J; bases not matched to a gene: 6. Germline V gene sequence: CDR1 SGHDT, CDR2 YYEEEE. Here the CDR3 reads CASSPGTGGWEQYF. Here the CDR3 DNA reads TGTGCCAGCAGCCCCGGGACAGGGGGCTGGGAGCAGTACTTC. Complete variable domain (other parts from reference TRBV5-6 and TRBJ2-7): DAGVTQSPTHLIKTRGQQVTLRCSPKSGHDTVSWYQQALGQGPQFIFQYYEEEERQRGNFPDRFSGHQFPNYSSELNVNALLLGDSALYLCASSPGTGGWEQYFGPGTRLTVT.

The rearrangement joins TRBV5-1 to TRBJ1-3; 10 bases are shared with TRBD1. Trimming took 4 bases from V and 2 from J; bases not matched to a gene: 3. The CDR3 spans 15 residues. From germline, CDR1 is SGHRS and CDR2 YFSETQ. The CDR3 reads CASSQGQGTGNTIYF. CDR3 DNA sequence: TGCGCCAGCAGCCAGGGACAGGGGACTGGAAACACCATATATTTT.

The genes are TRBV30 and TRBJ2-1, with 9 bases aligning to TRBD2. Germline V gene lookup returns CDR1 GTSNPN and CDR2 SVGIG (reference sequence). With 4 bases clipped from V and 2 bases from J, the junction kept 21 bases outside the gene matches. This CDR3 has 20 amino acids. CDR3 nucleotides: TGTGCCTGGACTCCACAGTCAAGGCTAGCGGGACGCATCCCCTACAATGAGCAGTTCTTC. Protein product: CAWTPQSRLAGRIPYNEQFF.

The table lists this clone with a count of one. Other DNA sequences in this sample translate to the same CDR3. The CDR3 loop is CSVGRDSNTEAFF. Written as DNA, the CDR3 is TGCAGCGTTGGCCGGGACAGCAACACTGAAGCTTTCTTT. The V and J genes are TRBV29-1 and TRBJ1-1, with 7 bases fitting TRBD1. V shed 4 bases, J shed 2 bases, and the junction held 4 bases outside the gene matches. CDR1 and CDR2 (germline): SQVTM, ANQGSEA. The length of the CDR3 is 13 residues.

This clone was seen once. This chain links TRBV5-4 with TRBJ2-7; 13 bases map to TRBD2. J gave up 7 bases and V 4 bases, and 8 bases lay outside the gene matches. The CDR3 spans 15 residues. Germline values: CDR1 SGHNT, CDR2 YYREEE (reference sequence). CDR3 residues: CASSRGVLAGGEQYF. The CDR3 DNA follows: TGTGCCAGCAGCCGAGGGGTACTAGCGGGAGGGGAGCAGTACTTC.

This chain uses TRBV9 with TRBJ2-1; D is possibly TRBD1 (6 bases). From germline, CDR1 is SGDLS and CDR2 YYNGEE. The CDR3 loop spans 14 amino acids. The germline V and J ends were trimmed by 0 bases and 10 bases, with 14 bases remaining between them. CDR3 in amino acids: CASSVGDTRIEQFF. The CDR3 DNA reads TGTGCCAGCAGCGTAGGGGACACTCGTATCGAGCAGTTCTTC.

In this sample, this clone turned up once. The chain links TRBV7-2 to TRBJ2-7; D uncertain. The CDR3 has 15 amino acids. V was shortened by 1 base and J by 3 bases, with 13 bases between the two germline ends. Germline assignment: CDR1 SGHTA and CDR2 FQGNSA. The CDR3 DNA reads as TGTGCCAGCAGCTTAGGAGGTCTTGCGAACTACGAGCAGTACTTC. Protein: CASSLGGLANYEQYF.

Comment on this clone: Sequence at one end of the junction differs from germline and may be a read error. The gene calls are TRBV7-2 and TRBJ2-1, with TRBD2 matching 8 bases. This CDR3 is built from 15 residues. Germline V CDR1 and CDR2: SGHTA, FQGNSA. This CDR3 is CASSIAGRDIYEQFF. CDR3 bases: TGTGCCAGCAGCATAGCGGGAAGGGATATATATGAGCAGTTCTTC.

The V gene is TRBV11-1, the J gene TRBJ2-1, with unresolved D. Trimming shortened V by 5 bases and J by 0 bases, and 17 bases separated the two germline ends. CDR1 SGHAT and CDR2 FQDESV come from the germline V gene (reference sequence). CDR3 size: 17 residues. The CDR3 coding sequence is TGTGCCAGCAGCCCACACGTAGTTGTGCTCTCCTACAATGAGCAGTTCTTC. Translated: CASSPHVVVLSYNEQFF. The full variable domain, in which reference TRBV11-1 and TRBJ2-1 provide the parts outside the CDR3, is EAEVAQSPRYKITEKSQAVAFWCDPISGHATLYWYRQILGQGPELLVQFQDESVVDDSQLPKDRFSAERLKGVDSTLKIQPAELGDSAMYLCASSPHVVVLSYNEQFFGPGTRLTVL.

CDR3 nucleotide sequence: TGTGCCAGCAAAGGGAGGACAGATACGCAGTATTTT. Translating it yields CASKGRTDTQYF. The chain uses TRBV9 and TRBJ2-3; D may be TRBD2 (6 bases). V was clipped by 6 bases and J by 3 bases, with 8 bases between them. The CDR3 loop spans 12 amino acids. CDR1 is SGDLS and CDR2 is YYNGEE in the germline V gene.